This T cell receptor beta chain was sequenced for a study of neurological immune-mediated disorders. MiXCR, applied by TCRdb to the 5' RACE reads, yields one record per CDR3 protein. The data contain roughly 98,000 distinct CDR3 sequences, 13% of them seen just once; the ten biggest clones take up just under 5%. General study points: The most TCR clonal expansion was seen in HTLV-1-associated myelopathy, whereas the least was seen in multiple sclerosis, below the level in healthy controls.

Documented time point: longitudinal time-point 2. From 2 million PBMCs stored at -80 C, the unsorted libraries were generated. Per the germline V gene, CDR1 is SGHDT and CDR2 is YYEEEE. Trimming took 0 bases from V and 1 from J, leaving 13 bases between them. This CDR3 contains 16 residues. About this clonotype itself: Its antigen is not identified.

Sequencing was done on a sample of PBMCs. The gene calls are TRBV5-6 and TRBJ2-5; no clear D. The clonotype was recovered from a female donor with HTLV-1-associated myelopathy (HAM/TSP). The CDR3 here is CASSLEGEAPQETQYF. The DNA for the CDR3 is TGTGCCAGCAGCTTGGAAGGAGAAGCCCCCCAAGAGACCCAGTACTTC.